Shown below are 14 T cell receptor beta chains from a single sample sequenced in a study of blood T cell repertoires in COVID-19. The repertoire was sequenced with immunoSEQ multiplex PCR; TCRdb's copy has only in-frame clones and lacks some. The table has about 81,000 clones, 88% seen once. Sequencing was done on a sample of peripheral blood. These TCRs come from a man aged 70-80 years with acute or convalescent COVID-19.

The gene calls are TRBV13 and TRBJ1-3, with unresolved D. CDR1 is PRHDT, CDR2 FYEKMQ, per germline (reference sequence). CDR3 length: 16 amino acids. V was clipped by 0 bases and J by 0 bases, with 9 bases between them. The CDR3 bases are TGTGCCAGCAGCTTAGGTCACCGCTACTCTGGAAACACCATATATTTT. The encoded protein is CASSLGHRYSGNTIYF.

The rearrangement joins TRBV3-1 (or the pseudogene TRBV3-2) to TRBJ1-4, with a tentative D call TRBD1 (6 bases). This CDR3 contains 14 residues. The V end was cut by 4 bases, the J end by 5 bases, with 11 bases between. Germline values: CDR1 LGHDT, CDR2 YNNKEL (reference sequence). As DNA, the CDR3 is TGTGCCAGCAGCCGCCGGGACAAGAATGAAAAACTGTTTTTT. It is translated as CASSRRDKNEKLFF.

The chain is built from TRBV4-3 and TRBJ1-2, with D possibly being TRBD1 (5 bases). V lost 0 bases, J lost 3 bases, and 11 bases lay in between. Germline V CDR1 and CDR2: LGHNA, YSLEER. This CDR3 has 15 amino acids. The CDR3 loop reads CASSQDPVRDYGYTF. The CDR3 DNA follows: TGCGCCAGCAGCCAAGATCCGGTCAGGGACTATGGCTACACCTTC.

The chain recombines TRBV5-3 with TRBJ1-5, with TRBD1 matching over 7 bases. TRBV5-3 is treated as an ORF (open reading frame) with a function not yet certain. V gave up 1 base and J gave up 0 bases; unmatched junction bases: 4. The CDR3 runs 16 residues. CDR3 region: CARSLWDRHSNQPQHF. The CDR3, as DNA: TGTGCCAGAAGCTTGTGGGACAGACATAGCAATCAGCCCCAGCATTTT.

V gene TRBV5-4 combines with J gene TRBJ1-4; 7 bases agree with TRBD1. J was trimmed by 7 bases and V by 4 bases; bases with no gene match: 10. This CDR3 spans 15 amino acids. Germline CDR1 and CDR2: SGHNT and YYREEE (reference sequence). In nucleotides, the CDR3 is TGTGCCAGCAGCCCCAACAGGGGAGGTTCTGAAAAACTGTTTTTT. This translates into CASSPNRGGSEKLFF.

Remarks on this clone: This sample includes further DNA sequences coding for the same CDR3. The genes are TRBV6-5 and TRBJ1-2; 7 bases are a match to TRBD1. Germline CDR1 MNHEY, CDR2 SVGAGI. The CDR3 runs to 14 residues. The V segment lost 0 bases and the J segment 7 bases; nucleotides outside the gene matches: 5. CDR3 nucleotide sequence: TGTGCCAGCAGTTACTCGGCAGGGGGTGGTGGCTACACCTTC. This encodes CASSYSAGGGGYTF.

The chain joins TRBV5-8 to TRBJ2-1; 7 positions match TRBD1. The V and J ends lost 3 bases and 3 bases, in that order; junction bases with no gene match: 3. The CDR3 spans 14 residues. In germline, CDR1 is SGHTS, CDR2 YDEGEE. CDR3 sequence: CASSSGTDYNEQFF. DNA for the CDR3: TGTGCCAGCAGCTCAGGGACAGACTACAATGAGCAGTTCTTC.

This chain links TRBV6-5 with TRBJ1-6; 9 bases line up with TRBD1. Per germline, CDR1 MNHEY and CDR2 SVGAGI. J gave up 3 bases and V 8 bases, and 5 bases lay outside the gene matches. CDR3 length: 15 residues. The CDR3 DNA follows: TGTGCCAGCGGACAGGGGACTAACTATAATTCACCCCTCCACTTT. Translating gives CASGQGTNYNSPLHF.

The J gene is TRBJ1-5, the V gene TRBV2; maybe TRBD1 (6 bases). Trimming cost V 5 bases and J 2 bases, with 13 bases left between them. The CDR3 is 15 residues long. Germline lookup yields CDR1 SNHLY and CDR2 FYNNEI. For the CDR3, the DNA is TGTGCCAGCAGTCCCCCGGGGGGCGGCAATCAGCCCCAGCATTTT. Residues: CASSPPGGGNQPQHF.

The chain has TRBV6-5 and TRBJ1-4, with D possibly being TRBD1 (5 bases). The CDR3 has 15 residues. The germline gives CDR1 MNHEY, CDR2 SVGAGI. V was pared by 6 bases and J by 6 bases, with 17 bases between. In DNA form, the CDR3 reads TGTGCCAGCAGACCGCGAGGGGAGGCATATGAAAAACTGTTTTTT. Amino acid sequence: CASRPRGEAYEKLFF.

This sequence joins TRBV9 and TRBJ2-2, with 10 bases that match TRBD1. The CDR3 is made up of 17 amino acids. With 0 bases clipped from V and 6 bases from J, the junction kept 8 bases outside the gene matches. The germline V gene has CDR1 SGDLS and CDR2 YYNGEE. The CDR3 is CASSVVPRGQGSGELFF. For the CDR3, the DNA is TGTGCCAGCAGCGTAGTCCCGAGGGGACAGGGGTCCGGGGAGCTGTTTTTT.

This clone was picked up one time. The rearrangement uses TRBV4-1 and TRBJ2-2, with 7 bases lining up with TRBD2. The CDR3 length is 17 residues. Looked up from germline, CDR1 is MGHRA and CDR2 is YSYEKL. V lost 2 bases to trimming and J lost 6 bases; unmatched junction nucleotides: 12. CDR3 DNA: TGCGCCAGCAGCCAACCCGGGCTAGCGGCAAAGTCCGGGGAGCTGTTTTTT. Translated: CASSQPGLAAKSGELFF.

The chain uses TRBV2 and TRBJ2-1; 11 bases agree with TRBD2. The CDR3 extends over 14 amino acids. Germline V CDR1 and CDR2: SNHLY, FYNNEI. The V gene end was trimmed by 7 bases and the J gene end by 4 bases; junction bases not matched to a gene: 3. The CDR3 is CASTRTSGYNEQFF. CDR3 bases: TGTGCCAGCACTCGGACTAGCGGGTACAATGAGCAGTTCTTC.

The V and J genes are TRBV7-9 and TRBJ1-3; 8 bases fit TRBD1. V lost 5 bases to trimming and J lost 0 bases; unmatched junction nucleotides: 12. Germline lookup yields CDR1 SEHNR and CDR2 FQNEAQ (reference sequence). This CDR3 is built from 18 residues. The chain's CDR3 is CASSRNGQGTSSGNTIYF. The CDR3 region has the DNA TGTGCCAGCAGCCGTAATGGACAGGGCACAAGCTCTGGAAACACCATATATTTT.